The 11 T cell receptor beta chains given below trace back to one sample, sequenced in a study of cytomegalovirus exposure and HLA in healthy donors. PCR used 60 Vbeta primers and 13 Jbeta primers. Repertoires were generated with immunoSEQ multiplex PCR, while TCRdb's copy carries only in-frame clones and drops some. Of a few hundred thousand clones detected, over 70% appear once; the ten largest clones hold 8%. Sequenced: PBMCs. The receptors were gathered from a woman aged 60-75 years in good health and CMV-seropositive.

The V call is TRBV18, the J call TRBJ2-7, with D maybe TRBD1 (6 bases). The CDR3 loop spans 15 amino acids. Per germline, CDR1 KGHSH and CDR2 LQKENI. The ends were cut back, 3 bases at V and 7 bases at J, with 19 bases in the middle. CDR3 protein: CASSPTRQDPLEQYF. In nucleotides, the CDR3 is TGTGCCAGCTCACCGACCCGACAGGACCCCTTGGAGCAGTACTTC.

The CDR3 nucleotides read TGTGCCATCGGTAGCGTCCCCAGGGGGCGGGGGAAGGACTATGGCTACACCTTC. Its protein product is CAIGSVPRGRGKDYGYTF. This rearrangement joins TRBV10-3 to TRBJ1-2, with 8 bases aligning to TRBD1. CDR1 and CDR2 from the germline V gene are ENHRY and SYGVKD. There are 18 residues in the CDR3. After removal of 8 bases from V and 3 bases from J, the junction contained 20 bases not matched to a gene.

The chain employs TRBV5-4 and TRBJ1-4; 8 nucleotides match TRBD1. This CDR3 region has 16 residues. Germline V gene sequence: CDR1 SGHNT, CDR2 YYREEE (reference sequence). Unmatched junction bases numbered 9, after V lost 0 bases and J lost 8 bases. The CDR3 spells CASSLGTGGEREKLFF. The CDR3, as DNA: TGTGCCAGCAGCTTGGGAACAGGGGGAGAAAGGGAAAAACTGTTTTTT.

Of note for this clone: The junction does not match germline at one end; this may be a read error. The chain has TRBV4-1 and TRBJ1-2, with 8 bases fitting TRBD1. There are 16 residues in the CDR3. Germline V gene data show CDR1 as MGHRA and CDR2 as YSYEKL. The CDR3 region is CATSQEFGTGPYGYTF. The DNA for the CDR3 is TGCGCCACCAGCCAAGAATTCGGGACAGGACCCTATGGCTACACCTTC.

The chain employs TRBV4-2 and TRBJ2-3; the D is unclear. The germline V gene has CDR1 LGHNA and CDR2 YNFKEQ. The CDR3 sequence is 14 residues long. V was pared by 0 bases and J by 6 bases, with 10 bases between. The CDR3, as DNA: TGTGCCAGCAGCCAAGAACAGTTCGCTGATACGCAGTATTTT. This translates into CASSQEQFADTQYF.

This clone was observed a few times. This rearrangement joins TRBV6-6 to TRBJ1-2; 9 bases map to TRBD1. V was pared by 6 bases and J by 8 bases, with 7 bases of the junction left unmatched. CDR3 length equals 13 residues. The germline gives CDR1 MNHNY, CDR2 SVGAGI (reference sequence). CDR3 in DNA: TGTGCCAGCAGCCCCGACAGGGGGGACGGCTACACCTTC. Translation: CASSPDRGDGYTF.

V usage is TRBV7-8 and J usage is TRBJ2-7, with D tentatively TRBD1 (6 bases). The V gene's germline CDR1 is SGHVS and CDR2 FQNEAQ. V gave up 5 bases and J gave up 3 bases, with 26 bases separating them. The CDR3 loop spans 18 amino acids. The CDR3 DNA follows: TGTGCCAGCAGCCCAAGAGGTCCAGGGACAAGAGTTATCTACGAGCAGTACTTC. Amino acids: CASSPRGPGTRVIYEQYF. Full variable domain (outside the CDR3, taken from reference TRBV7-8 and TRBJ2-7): GAGVSQSPRYKVAKRGQDVALRCDPISGHVSLFWYQQALGQGPEFLTYFQNEAQLDKSGLPSDRFFAERPEGSVSTLKIQRTQQEDSAVYLCASSPRGPGTRVIYEQYFGPGTRLTVT.

CDR3 loop: CASRITGSGGYTF. The CDR3 coding sequence is TGTGCCAGCAGAATCACAGGGAGTGGGGGCTACACCTTC. V and J are TRBV6-1 and TRBJ1-2; TRBD1 might be the D (6 bases). There are 13 residues in the CDR3. Trimming pared 6 bases from V and 8 bases from J, leaving 16 bases between. From germline, CDR1 is MNHNS and CDR2 SASEGT.

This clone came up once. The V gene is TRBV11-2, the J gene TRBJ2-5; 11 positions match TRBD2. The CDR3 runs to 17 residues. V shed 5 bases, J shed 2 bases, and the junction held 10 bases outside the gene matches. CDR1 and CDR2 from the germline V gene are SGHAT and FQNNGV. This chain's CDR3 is CASSPSTTSGTQETQYF. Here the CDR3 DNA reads TGTGCCAGCAGCCCATCTACGACTAGCGGGACTCAAGAGACCCAGTACTTC. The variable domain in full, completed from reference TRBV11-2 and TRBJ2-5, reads EAGVAQSPRYKIIEKRQSVAFWCNPISGHATLYWYQQILGQGPKLLIQFQNNGVVDDSQLPKDRFSAERLKGVDSTLKIQPAKLEDSAVYLCASSPSTTSGTQETQYFGPGTRLLVL.

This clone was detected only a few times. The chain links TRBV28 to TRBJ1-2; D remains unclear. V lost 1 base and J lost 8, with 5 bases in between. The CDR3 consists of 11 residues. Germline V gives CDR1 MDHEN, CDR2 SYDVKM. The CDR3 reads CASSLYLGYTF. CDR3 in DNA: TGTGCCAGCAGTTTATATCTGGGCTACACCTTC.

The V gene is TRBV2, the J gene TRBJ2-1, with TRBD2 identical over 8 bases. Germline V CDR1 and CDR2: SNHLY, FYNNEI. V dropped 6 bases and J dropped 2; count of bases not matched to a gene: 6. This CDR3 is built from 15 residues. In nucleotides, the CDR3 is TGTGCCAGCAGAGGACTAGCACCGACCTACAATGAGCAGTTCTTC. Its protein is CASRGLAPTYNEQFF. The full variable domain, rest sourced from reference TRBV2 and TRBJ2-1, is EPEVTQTPSHQVTQMGQEVILRCVPISNHLYFYWYRQILGQKVEFLVSFYNNEISEKSEIFDDQFSVERPDGSNFTLKIRSTKLEDSAMYFCASRGLAPTYNEQFFGPGTRLTVL.